The subject of this entry is one T cell receptor beta chain. The sample is drawn from a study of cytomegalovirus exposure and HLA in healthy donors. The V gene's germline CDR1 is MDHEN and CDR2 SYDVKM. V lost 1 base and J 6 bases, leaving 15 bases between the germline ends. The CDR3 contains 15 residues. This table comes from immunoSEQ multiplex PCR, and its TCRdb copy is limited to in-frame clones, with some not included. The sample holds about 110,000 clones, around 85% seen once. This receptor was taken from a woman between 18 and 29 years old in good health and CMV-seronegative. V usage is TRBV28 and J usage is TRBJ1-1; no clear D gene. The sequencing sample was made of PBMCs. CDR3 sequence reads: CASSLSGGFRPEAFF. The CDR3, as DNA: TGTGCCAGCAGTTTATCGGGCGGGTTTCGGCCTGAAGCTTTCTTT.